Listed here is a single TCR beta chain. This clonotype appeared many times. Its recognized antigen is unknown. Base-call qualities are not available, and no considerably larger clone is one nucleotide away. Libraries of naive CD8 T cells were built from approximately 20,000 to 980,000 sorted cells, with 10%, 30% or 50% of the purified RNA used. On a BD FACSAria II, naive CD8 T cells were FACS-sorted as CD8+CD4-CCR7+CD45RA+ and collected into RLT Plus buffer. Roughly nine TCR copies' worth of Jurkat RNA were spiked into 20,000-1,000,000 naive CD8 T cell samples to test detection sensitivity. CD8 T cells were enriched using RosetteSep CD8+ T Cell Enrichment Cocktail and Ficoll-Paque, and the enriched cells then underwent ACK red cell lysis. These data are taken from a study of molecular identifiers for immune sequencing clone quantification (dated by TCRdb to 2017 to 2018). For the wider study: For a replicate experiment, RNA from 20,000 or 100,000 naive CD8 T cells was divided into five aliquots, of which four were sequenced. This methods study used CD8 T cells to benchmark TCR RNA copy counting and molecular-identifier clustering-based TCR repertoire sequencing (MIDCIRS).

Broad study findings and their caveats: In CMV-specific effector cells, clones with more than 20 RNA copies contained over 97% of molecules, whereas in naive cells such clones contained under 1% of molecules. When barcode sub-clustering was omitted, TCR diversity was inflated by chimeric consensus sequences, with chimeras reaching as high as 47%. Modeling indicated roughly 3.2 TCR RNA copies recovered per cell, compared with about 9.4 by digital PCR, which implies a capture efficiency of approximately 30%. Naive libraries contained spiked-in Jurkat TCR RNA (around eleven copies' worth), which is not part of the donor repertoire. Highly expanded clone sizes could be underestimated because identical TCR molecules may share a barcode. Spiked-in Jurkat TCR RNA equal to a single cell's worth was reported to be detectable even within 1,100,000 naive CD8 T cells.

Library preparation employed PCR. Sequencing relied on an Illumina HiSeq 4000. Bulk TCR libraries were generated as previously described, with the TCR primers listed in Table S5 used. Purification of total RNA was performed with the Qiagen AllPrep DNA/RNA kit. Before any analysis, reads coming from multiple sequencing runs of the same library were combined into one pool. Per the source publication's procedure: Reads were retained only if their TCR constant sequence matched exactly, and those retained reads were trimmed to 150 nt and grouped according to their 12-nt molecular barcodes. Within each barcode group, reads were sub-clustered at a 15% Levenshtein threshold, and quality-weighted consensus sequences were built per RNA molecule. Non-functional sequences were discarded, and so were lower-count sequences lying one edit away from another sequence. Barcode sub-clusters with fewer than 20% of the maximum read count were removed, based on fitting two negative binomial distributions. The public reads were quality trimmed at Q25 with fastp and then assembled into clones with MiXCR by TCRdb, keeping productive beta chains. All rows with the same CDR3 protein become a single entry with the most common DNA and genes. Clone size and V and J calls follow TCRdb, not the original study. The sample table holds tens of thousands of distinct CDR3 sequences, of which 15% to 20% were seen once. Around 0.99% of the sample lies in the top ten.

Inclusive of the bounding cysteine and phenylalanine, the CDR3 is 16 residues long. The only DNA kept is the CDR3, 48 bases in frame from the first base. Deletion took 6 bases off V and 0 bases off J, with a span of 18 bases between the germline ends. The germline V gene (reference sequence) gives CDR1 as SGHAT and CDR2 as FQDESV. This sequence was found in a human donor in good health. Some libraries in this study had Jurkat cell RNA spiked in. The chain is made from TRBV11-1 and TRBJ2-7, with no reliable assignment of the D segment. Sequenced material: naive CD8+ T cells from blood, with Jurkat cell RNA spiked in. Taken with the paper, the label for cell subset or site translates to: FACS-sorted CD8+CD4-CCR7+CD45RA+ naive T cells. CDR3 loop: CASSPPWVQSSYEQYF. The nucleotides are TGTGCCAGCAGTCCGCCTTGGGTACAGAGCTCCTACGAGCAGTACTTC.